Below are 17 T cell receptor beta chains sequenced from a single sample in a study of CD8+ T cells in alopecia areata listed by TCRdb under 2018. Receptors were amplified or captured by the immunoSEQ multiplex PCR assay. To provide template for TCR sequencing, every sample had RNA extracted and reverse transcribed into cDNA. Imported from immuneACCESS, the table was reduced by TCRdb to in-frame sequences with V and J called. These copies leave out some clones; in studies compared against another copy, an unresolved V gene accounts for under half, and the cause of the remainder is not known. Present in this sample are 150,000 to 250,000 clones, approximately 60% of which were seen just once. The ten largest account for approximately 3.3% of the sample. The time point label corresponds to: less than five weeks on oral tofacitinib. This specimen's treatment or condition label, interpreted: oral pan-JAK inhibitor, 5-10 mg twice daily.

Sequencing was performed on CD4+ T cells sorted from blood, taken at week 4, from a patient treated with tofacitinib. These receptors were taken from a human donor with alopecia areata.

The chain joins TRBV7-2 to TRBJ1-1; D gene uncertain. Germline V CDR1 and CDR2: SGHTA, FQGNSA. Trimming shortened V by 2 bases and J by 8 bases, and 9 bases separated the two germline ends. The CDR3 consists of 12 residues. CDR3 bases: TGTGCCAGCAGCTTAAGGCCCGGGGAAGCTTTCTTT. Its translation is CASSLRPGEAFF.

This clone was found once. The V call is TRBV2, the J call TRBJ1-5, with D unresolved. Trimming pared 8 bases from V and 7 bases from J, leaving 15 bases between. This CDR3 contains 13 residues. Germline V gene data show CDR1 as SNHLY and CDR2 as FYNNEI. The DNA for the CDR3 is TGTGCCAGCGCCCCGGGTTTTGGGCAGCCCCAGCATTTT. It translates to CASAPGFGQPQHF.

CDR3 region: CASSPTSGGDNEQFF. The DNA of the CDR3 is TGTGCCAGCAGCCCTACTAGCGGGGGGGACAATGAGCAGTTCTTC. The chain carries TRBV5-4 and TRBJ2-1; 13 bases are a match to TRBD2. Unmatched junction bases numbered 3, after V lost 4 bases and J lost 5 bases. CDR1 is SGHNT, CDR2 YYREEE, per germline (reference sequence). This CDR3 is 15 amino acids long.

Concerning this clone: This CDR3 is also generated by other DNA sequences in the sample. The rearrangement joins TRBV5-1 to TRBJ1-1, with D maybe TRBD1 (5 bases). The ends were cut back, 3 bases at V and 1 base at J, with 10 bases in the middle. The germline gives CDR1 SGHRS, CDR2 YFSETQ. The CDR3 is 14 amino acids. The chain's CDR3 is CASSSGQGNTEAFF. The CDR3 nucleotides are TGCGCCAGCAGCTCGGGGCAGGGGAACACTGAAGCTTTCTTT.

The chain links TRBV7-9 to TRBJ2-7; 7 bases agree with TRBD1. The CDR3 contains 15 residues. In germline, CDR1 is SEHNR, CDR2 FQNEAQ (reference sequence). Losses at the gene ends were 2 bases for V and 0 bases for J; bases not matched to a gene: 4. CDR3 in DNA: TGTGCCAGCAGCTTAATGGGACAGCCCTCCTACGAGCAGTACTTC. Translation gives CASSLMGQPSYEQYF.

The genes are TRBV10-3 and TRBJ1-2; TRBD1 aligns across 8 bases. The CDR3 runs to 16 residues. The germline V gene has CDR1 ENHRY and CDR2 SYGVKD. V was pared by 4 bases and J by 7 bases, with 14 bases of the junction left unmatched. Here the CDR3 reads CAISGWGQASGGGYTF. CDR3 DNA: TGTGCCATCAGTGGTTGGGGACAGGCCTCAGGGGGTGGCTACACCTTC.

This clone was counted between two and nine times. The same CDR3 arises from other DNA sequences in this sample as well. CDR3 bases: TGCAGCGTTGTAAACACTGAAGCTTTCTTT. This gives the protein CSVVNTEAFF. This chain connects TRBV29-1 to TRBJ1-1, with D unclear. There are 10 residues in the CDR3. The V and J ends lost 4 bases and 2 bases respectively, with 2 bases between them. Germline V lookup: CDR1 SQVTM, CDR2 ANQGSEA.

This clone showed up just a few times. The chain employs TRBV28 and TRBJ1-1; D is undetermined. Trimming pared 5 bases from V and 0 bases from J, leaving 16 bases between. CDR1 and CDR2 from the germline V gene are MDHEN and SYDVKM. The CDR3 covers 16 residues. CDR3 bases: TGTGCCAGCAGTCTCCTTCATAGGCGGATGAACACTGAAGCTTTCTTT. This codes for CASSLLHRRMNTEAFF.

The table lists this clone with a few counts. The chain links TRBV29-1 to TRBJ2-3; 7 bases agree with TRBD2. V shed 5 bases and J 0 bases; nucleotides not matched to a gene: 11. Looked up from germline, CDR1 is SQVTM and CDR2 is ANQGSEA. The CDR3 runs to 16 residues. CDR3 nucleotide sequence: TGCAGCGTTTTAAACCTGGGGGGGGTTAGCACAGATACGCAGTATTTT. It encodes CSVLNLGGVSTDTQYF.

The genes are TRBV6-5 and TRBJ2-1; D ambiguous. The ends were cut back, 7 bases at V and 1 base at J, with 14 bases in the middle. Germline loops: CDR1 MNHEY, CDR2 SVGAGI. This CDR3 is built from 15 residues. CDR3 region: CASTYSRVSYNEQFF. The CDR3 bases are TGTGCCAGCACCTACAGTAGGGTTTCCTACAATGAGCAGTTCTTC.

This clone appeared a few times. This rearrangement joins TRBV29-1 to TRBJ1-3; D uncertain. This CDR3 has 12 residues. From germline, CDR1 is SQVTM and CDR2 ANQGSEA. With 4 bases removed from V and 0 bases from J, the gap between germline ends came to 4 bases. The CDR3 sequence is CSVAPSGNTIYF. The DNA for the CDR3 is TGCAGCGTTGCACCCTCTGGAAACACCATATATTTT. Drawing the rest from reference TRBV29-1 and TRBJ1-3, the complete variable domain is SAVISQKPSRDICQRGTSLTIQCQVDSQVTMMFWYRQQPGQSLTLIATANQGSEATYESGFVIDKFPISRPNLTFSTLTVSNMSPEDSSIYLCSVAPSGNTIYFGEGSWLTVV.

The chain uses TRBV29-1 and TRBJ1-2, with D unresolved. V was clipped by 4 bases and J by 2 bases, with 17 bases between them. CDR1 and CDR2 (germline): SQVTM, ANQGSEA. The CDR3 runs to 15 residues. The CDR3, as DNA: TGCAGCGTTGTATCAGTCGGACCCCAAAACTATGGCTACACCTTC. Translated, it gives CSVVSVGPQNYGYTF.

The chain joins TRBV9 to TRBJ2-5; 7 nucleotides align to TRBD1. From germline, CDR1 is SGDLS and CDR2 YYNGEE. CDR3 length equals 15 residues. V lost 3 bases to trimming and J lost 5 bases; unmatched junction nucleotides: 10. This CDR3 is CASSAEGGRVETQYF. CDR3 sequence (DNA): TGTGCCAGCAGCGCAGAAGGGGGCAGGGTGGAGACCCAGTACTTC.

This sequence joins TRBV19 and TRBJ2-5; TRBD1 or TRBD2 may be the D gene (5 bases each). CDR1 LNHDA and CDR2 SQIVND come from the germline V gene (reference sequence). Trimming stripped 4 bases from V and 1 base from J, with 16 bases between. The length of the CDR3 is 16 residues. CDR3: CASSTPGTSGQETQYF. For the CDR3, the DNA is TGTGCCAGTAGTACCCCTGGGACGAGCGGCCAAGAGACCCAGTACTTC.

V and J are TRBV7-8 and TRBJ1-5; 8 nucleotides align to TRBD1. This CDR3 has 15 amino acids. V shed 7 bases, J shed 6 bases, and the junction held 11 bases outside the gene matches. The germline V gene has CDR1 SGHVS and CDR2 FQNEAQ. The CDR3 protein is CASNKGQARGQPQHF. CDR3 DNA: TGTGCCAGCAACAAGGGACAGGCTCGGGGTCAGCCCCAGCATTTT.

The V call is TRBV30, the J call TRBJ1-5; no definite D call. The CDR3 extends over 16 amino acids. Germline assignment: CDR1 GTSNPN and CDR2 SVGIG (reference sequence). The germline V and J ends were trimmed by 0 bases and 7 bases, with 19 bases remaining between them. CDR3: CAWSVRGSRGGQPQHF. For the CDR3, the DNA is TGTGCCTGGAGTGTACGTGGCTCCCGAGGCGGGCAGCCCCAGCATTTT.

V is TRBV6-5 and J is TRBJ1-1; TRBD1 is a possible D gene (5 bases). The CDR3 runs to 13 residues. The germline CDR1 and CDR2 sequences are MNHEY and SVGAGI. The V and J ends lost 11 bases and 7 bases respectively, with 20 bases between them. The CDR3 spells CAAARVGPGEAFF. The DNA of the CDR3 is TGTGCCGCAGCCAGGGTGGGGCCTGGTGAAGCTTTCTTT.